One sample yielded the 21 T cell receptor beta chains listed below, sequenced in a study of cytomegalovirus exposure and HLA in healthy donors. The study ran its PCR with 60 Vbeta and 13 Jbeta primers. The repertoire was sequenced with immunoSEQ multiplex PCR; TCRdb's copy has only in-frame clones and lacks some. The sample lists around 150,000 clones; approximately 80% were seen once. The sequenced sample was PBMCs. The receptors were gathered from a middle-aged woman in good health and CMV-seronegative.

V gene TRBV10-2 combines with J gene TRBJ2-1; TRBD2 agrees at 10 bases. This CDR3 comprises 14 residues. With V trimmed by 2 bases and J by 15 bases, 10 bases remained unmatched. The V gene's germline CDR1 is WSHSY and CDR2 SAAADI. CDR3 region: CASSEERSGGSRFF. As DNA, the CDR3 is TGCGCCAGCAGTGAGGAGCGTAGCGGGGGGTCTCGGTTCTTC.

The chain combines TRBV18 with TRBJ2-7; D gene ambiguous. This CDR3 is built from 13 residues. CDR1 and CDR2 from the germline V gene are KGHSH and LQKENI. V lost 1 base to trimming and J lost 3 bases, with 7 bases between them. The CDR3 DNA reads TGTGCCAGCTCACCACAAAACAGCTACGAGCAGTACTTC. Its translation is CASSPQNSYEQYF.

This clone has more than one count but fewer than ten. An end of the junction differs from the germline gene, which may be a read error. The J gene is TRBJ2-7, the V gene TRBV7-9, with D hard to call. Germline CDR1 SEHNR, CDR2 FQNEAQ (reference sequence). This CDR3 has 12 amino acids. The CDR3, as DNA: TGTTCCAGCAGCCACTCCTCCTACGAGCAGTACTTC. This translates into CSSSHSSYEQYF.

The chain joins TRBV4-2 to TRBJ1-5, with 7 bases fitting TRBD1. Germline V gene data show CDR1 as LGHNA and CDR2 as YNFKEQ. The CDR3 loop spans 15 amino acids. V lost 2 bases, J lost 2 bases, and 3 bases stayed unmatched. CDR3 in DNA: TGTGCCAGCAGCCAATCCAGGGGGGGCAATCAGCCCCAGCATTTT. Protein product: CASSQSRGGNQPQHF.

The sample holds a few counts of this clone. As DNA, the CDR3 is TGTGCCAGTACCCCAGGGGACAGATTCTATGGCTACACCTTC. Translated: CASTPGDRFYGYTF. The chain has TRBV19 and TRBJ1-2, with 7 bases identical to TRBD1. The CDR3 covers 14 residues. Germline CDR1 and CDR2: LNHDA and SQIVND (reference sequence). The J segment lost 4 bases and the V segment lost 7 bases, leaving 9 bases of the junction unmatched.

V and J are TRBV6-1 and TRBJ2-7; 7 bases map to TRBD1. The V gene's germline CDR1 is MNHNS and CDR2 SASEGT. The CDR3 totals 14 residues. J lost 3 bases, V lost 5 bases, and 7 bases had no gene match. The CDR3 coding sequence is TGTGCCAGCAGTCCCCGACAGGGATACTACGAGCAGTACTTC. Translated, it gives CASSPRQGYYEQYF.

J is TRBJ2-1 and V is TRBV4-1; 10 nucleotides agree with TRBD2. J lost 1 base, V lost 0 bases, and 6 bases had no gene match. Germline V gene sequence: CDR1 MGHRA, CDR2 YSYEKL. This CDR3 comprises 18 residues. The CDR3: CASSQDHGLADSYNEQFF. In nucleotides, the CDR3 is TGCGCCAGCAGCCAAGATCATGGACTAGCGGATTCCTACAATGAGCAGTTCTTC.

The V and J genes are TRBV4-1 and TRBJ2-5, with 7 bases identical to TRBD2. The CDR3 runs to 15 residues. Germline V gene sequence: CDR1 MGHRA, CDR2 YSYEKL. Trimming took 0 bases from V and 4 from J; bases not matched to a gene: 5. In DNA, the CDR3 is TGCGCCAGCAGCCAAGAGAGGCGGGAGTCAGAGACCCAGTACTTC. It specifies CASSQERRESETQYF.

This chain joins TRBV5-4 and TRBJ2-7; 11 bases are shared with TRBD2. The length of the CDR3 is 15 residues. Germline V lookup: CDR1 SGHNT, CDR2 YYREEE (reference sequence). Germline trimming cut 4 bases from V and 4 bases from J; bases unmatched to any gene: 7. The CDR3 DNA is TGTGCCAGCAGCCCCGGGACTAGCGGCCTTTACGAGCAGTACTTC. This gives the protein CASSPGTSGLYEQYF.

A word on this clone: Different DNA sequences within this sample yield the same CDR3. In DNA, the CDR3 is TGTGCCAGCAGTCTGGGGGGGAACTACGAGCAGTACTTC. Its protein product is CASSLGGNYEQYF. The chain links TRBV27 to TRBJ2-7; 7 bases align to TRBD2. V shed 5 bases and J 3 bases; nucleotides not matched to a gene: 4. This CDR3 has 13 residues. Germline loops: CDR1 MNHEY, CDR2 SMNVEV (reference sequence).

CDR3 DNA sequence: TGTGCCAGCAGCGTTCTAGCGGGGGGCACCTACAATGAGCAGTTCTTC. The encoded protein is CASSVLAGGTYNEQFF. V is TRBV9 and J is TRBJ2-1; 11 bases fit TRBD2. The CDR3 is 16 residues long. Trimming removed 2 bases from V and 2 bases from J; junction bases left unmatched: 3. Looked up from germline, CDR1 is SGDLS and CDR2 is YYNGEE.

This clone was found once. The chain links TRBV4-1 to TRBJ2-1, with 15 bases fitting TRBD2. CDR1 and CDR2 from the germline V gene are MGHRA and YSYEKL. Trimming removed 4 bases from V and 7 bases from J; junction bases left unmatched: 8. CDR3 size: 17 residues. CDR3 residues: CASSPGLAGGPGNEQFF. CDR3 nucleotide sequence: TGCGCCAGCAGCCCAGGACTAGCGGGGGGGCCGGGGAATGAGCAGTTCTTC.

A few counts support this clone. The CDR3 sequence: CASSLGGQPNYGYTF. CDR3 nucleotides: TGCGCCAGCAGCTTGGGCGGACAGCCCAACTATGGCTACACCTTC. V is TRBV5-1 and J is TRBJ1-2; D is possibly TRBD1 (6 bases). The germline V and J ends were trimmed by 0 bases and 2 bases, with 11 bases remaining between them. Germline values: CDR1 SGHRS, CDR2 YFSETQ. The CDR3 consists of 15 residues. Looking up the rest from reference TRBV5-1 and TRBJ1-2 gives the full variable domain: KAGVTQTPRYLIKTRGQQVTLSCSPISGHRSVSWYQQTPGQGLQFLFEYFSETQRNKGNFPGRFSGRQFSNSRSEMNVSTLELGDSALYLCASSLGGQPNYGYTFGSGTRLTVV.

The CDR3 here is CASSGSPSVNEQFF. CDR3 bases: TGCGCCAGCAGTGGGTCTCCTAGCGTCAATGAGCAGTTCTTC. The chain links TRBV10-1 to TRBJ2-1; maybe TRBD2 (6 bases). CDR1 WNHNN and CDR2 SYGVQD come from the germline V gene (reference sequence). V was trimmed by 4 bases and J by 6 bases, leaving 13 bases between them. There are 14 residues in the CDR3.

This rearrangement joins TRBV28 to TRBJ1-4; 7 nucleotides align to TRBD1. V lost 7 bases, J lost 8 bases, and 16 bases stayed unmatched. The V gene's germline CDR1 is MDHEN and CDR2 SYDVKM. The CDR3 runs 16 residues. The CDR3 nucleotides are TGTGCCAGCACCTACCCGAGGGGGCAGGGCGGAGAAAAACTGTTTTTT. Its translation: CASTYPRGQGGEKLFF.

The rearrangement joins TRBV27 to TRBJ2-5; possibly TRBD1 for D (5 bases). The DNA end favors TRBJ2-7, so the J call may be wrong. Germline CDR1 is MNHEY and CDR2 is SMNVEV (reference sequence). CDR3 length: 15 amino acids. DNA of the CDR3: TGTGCCAGCAGTTTGTCAGGGTCCTCTTTCTACGAGCAGTACTTC. Its translation is CASSLSGSSFYEQYF.

The CDR3 region is CASSSRTAEQFF. The CDR3 DNA follows: TGTGCCAGCAGCTCTAGGACAGCAGAGCAGTTCTTC. This chain uses TRBV9 with TRBJ2-1, with D perhaps TRBD1 (6 bases). Trimming cost V 4 bases and J 10 bases, with 12 bases left between them. This CDR3 comprises 12 residues. Germline-derived CDR1 and CDR2 are SGDLS and YYNGEE.

V is TRBV12-5 and J is TRBJ2-5; TRBD1 matches at 8 bases. The CDR3 is 15 residues long. Germline loops: CDR1 LGHNT, CDR2 FRNRAP. V dropped 0 bases and J dropped 4; count of bases not matched to a gene: 4. The CDR3 region has the DNA TGTGCTAGTGGTTTGGTAGTCACAGGGGGAGAGACCCAGTACTTC. Translating it yields CASGLVVTGGETQYF.

This clone was found a few times. The chain employs TRBV25-1 and TRBJ1-4; D unresolved. The CDR3 contains 12 residues. The V gene lost 1 base and the J gene lost 11 bases, with 8 bases spanning the gap. Germline CDR1 reads MGHDK; CDR2 reads SYGVNS. CDR3 sequence: CASSEFSGKLFF. CDR3 nucleotides: TGTGCCAGCAGTGAATTTTCGGGGAAACTGTTTTTT.

The genes are TRBV2 and TRBJ2-1, with 8 bases that match TRBD2. CDR3 length equals 17 residues. In germline, CDR1 is SNHLY, CDR2 FYNNEI. J gave up 2 bases and V 1 base, and 7 bases lay outside the gene matches. CDR3 nucleotide sequence: TGTGCCAGCAGTGAAGACCGAGGGACTAGTACCTACAATGAGCAGTTCTTC. It is translated as CASSEDRGTSTYNEQFF.

In the case of this clone: Its ends do not fully match the called genes, so a read error is possible. This chain joins TRBV5-6 and TRBJ2-4; D might be TRBD2 (7 bases). CDR3 length: 12 amino acids. Per germline, CDR1 SGHDT and CDR2 YYEEEE. The CDR3 bases are TGTGCCAGCAGCTTGGGGGGGGGCGCACCTCTCTTC. This sequence encodes CASSLGGGAPLF.